Listed below are T cell receptor beta chains from one sample, sequenced in a study of T cell responses to AZD1222 COVID-19 vaccine. Clones were read by immunoSEQ multiplex PCR, and TCRdb kept only the in-frame ones, dropping some. In the table there are 100,000 to 130,000 clones, roughly 84% of which are singletons. The sequencing here drew on peripheral blood, taken on day 0 of AZD1222 vaccination. Receptors originate from an adult in good health. Each CDR3 is given with its conserved first and last residue. The order of the fields is D gene, clone size, V gene, J gene, CDR3 protein, CDR3 DNA. The D gene is left open where the match is weak. Size is omitted from some rows. Given values are once, few, many or a class for expanded clones.

-,-,TRBV7-2,TRBJ1-1,CASSLWFGGRNTEAFF,TGTGCCAGCAGCTTATGGTTCGGAGGGCGGAACACTGAAGCTTTCTTT
-,-,TRBV7-2,TRBJ1-3,CASSLEWSGNTIYF,TGTGCCAGCAGCTTAGAATGGAGTGGAAACACCATATATTTT
-,-,TRBV18,TRBJ1-4,CASSPPSTGEKLFF,TGTGCCAGCTCACCACCTAGTACAGGCGAAAAACTGTTTTTT
-,-,TRBV11-2,TRBJ2-7,CASRRGGYEQYF,TGTGCCAGCAGGAGAGGGGGGTACGAGCAGTACTTC
TRBD1,-,TRBV7-9,TRBJ1-1,CASSLATGQLLSRRNEAFF,TGTGCCAGCAGCTTAGCTACGGGACAGTTGCTGTCCCGAAGAAATGAAGCTTTCTTT
-,once,TRBV19,TRBJ1-5,CASSIVGTYSNQPQHF,TGTGCCAGTAGTATAGTCGGGACATATAGCAATCAGCCCCAGCATTTT
-,-,TRBV4-3,TRBJ1-3,CASSQAASGNTIYF,TGCGCCAGCAGCCAAGCTGCCTCCGGAAACACCATATATTTT
-,-,TRBV7-9,TRBJ1-1,CASSLDIGGTTEAFF,TGTGCCAGCAGCTTAGATATAGGGGGAACCACTGAAGCTTTCTTT
-,-,TRBV28,TRBJ2-7,CASKVGGVYEQYF,TGTGCCAGCAAGGTAGGCGGAGTCTACGAGCAGTACTTC
-,-,TRBV5-1,TRBJ2-3,CASSLVTDTDTQYF,TGCGCCAGCAGCTTGGTGACAGACACAGATACGCAGTATTTT
-,-,TRBV19,TRBJ1-3,CASSALTGTGNTIYF,TGTGCCAGTAGTGCACTAACAGGGACGGGAAACACCATATATTTT
-,-,TRBV7-2,TRBJ1-5,CASSPHGTDNQPQHF,TGTGCCAGCAGCCCCCACGGGACCGACAATCAGCCCCAGCATTTT
TRBD1,-,TRBV29-1,TRBJ2-3,CSVAGDSLTDTQYF,TGCAGCGTTGCAGGGGACAGTCTGACAGATACGCAGTATTTT
-,once,TRBV5-6,TRBJ1-6,CASSLVSGNNSPLHF,TGTGCCAGCAGCTTGGTCTCAGGGAATAATTCACCCCTCCACTTT
-,-,TRBV7-9,TRBJ1-2,CASSSDSNYGYTF,TGTGCCAGCAGCTCTGACAGCAACTATGGCTACACCTTC
-,-,TRBV5-4,TRBJ1-3,CASSLQGGRNTIYF,TGTGCCAGCAGCTTACAGGGTGGAAGAAACACCATATATTTT
-,-,TRBV7-2,TRBJ2-7,CASSSLPLPYEQYF,TGTGCCAGCAGCTCCCTGCCCCTCCCTTACGAGCAGTACTTC
TRBD1,-,TRBV7-2,TRBJ1-4,CASSLGQGATNEKLFF,TGTGCCAGCAGCTTGGGACAGGGTGCAACTAATGAAAAACTGTTTTTT
-,-,TRBV4-1,TRBJ1-1,CASSQGGANSEAFF,TGCGCCAGCAGCCAGGGGGGGGCAAATTCTGAAGCTTTCTTT
-,once,TRBV7-9,TRBJ1-1,CASSPVAAEAFF,TGTGCCAGCAGCCCCGTTGCAGCTGAAGCTTTCTTT
TRBD1,-,TRBV6-5,TRBJ2-2,CASSRGRELFF,TGTGCCAGCAGTAGGGGGCGGGAGCTGTTTTTT
TRBD1,-,TRBV5-4,TRBJ2-7,CASNLDRAYEQYF,TGTGCCAGCAACCTGGACAGGGCCTACGAGCAGTACTTC
TRBD1,few,TRBV19,TRBJ1-4,CASRPRGTGEEKLFF,TGTGCCAGTAGGCCTCGGGGGACAGGGGAAGAAAAACTGTTTTTT
-,-,TRBV7-8,TRBJ1-1,CASSLTIDTEAFF,TGTGCCAGCAGCTTGACAATCGACACTGAAGCTTTCTTT
-,once,TRBV4-1,TRBJ1-6,CASSQQQDYNSPLHF,TGCGCCAGCAGCCAACAACAGGACTATAATTCACCCCTCCACTTT
-,-,TRBV7-6,TRBJ1-5,CASSLGAGYNQPQHF,TGTGCCAGCAGCCTTGGGGCAGGGTACAATCAGCCCCAGCATTTT
-,-,TRBV29-1,TRBJ1-1,CSVVVRDGEAFF,TGCAGCGTTGTAGTCAGGGATGGTGAAGCTTTCTTT
TRBD1,once,TRBV29-1,TRBJ2-7,CSRDGQGWGEQYF,TGCAGCAGAGACGGACAGGGCTGGGGCGAGCAGTACTTC
-,-,TRBV6-5,TRBJ2-2,CAIVNLAGELFF,TGTGCCATCGTCAATCTGGCCGGGGAGCTGTTTTTT
-,-,TRBV7-2,TRBJ1-2,CASSLERTYGYTF,TGTGCCAGCAGCTTAGAGAGGACCTATGGCTACACCTTC
-,-,TRBV5-6,TRBJ2-5,CASSRDTRRQETQYF,TGTGCCAGCAGCCGGGACACCCGTCGCCAAGAGACCCAGTACTTC
-,once,TRBV6-5,TRBJ2-7,CASSYNFYYEQYF,TGTGCCAGCAGTTACAATTTTTACTACGAGCAGTACTTC
-,-,TRBV11-1,TRBJ2-3,CASSLAGVWDTDTQYF,TGTGCCAGCAGCTTAGCAGGGGTGTGGGACACAGATACGCAGTATTTT
-,-,TRBV4-2,TRBJ1-5,CASSQEDGGYSNQPQHF,TGTGCCAGCAGCCAAGAGGACGGGGGATATAGCAATCAGCCCCAGCATTTT
-,-,TRBV21-1,TRBJ1-1,CASSDRDRDMNTEAFF,TGTGCCAGCAGCGACCGGGACAGGGATATGAACACTGAAGCTTTCTTT
-,-,TRBV5-1,TRBJ2-3,CASSFSPDTQYF,TGCGCCAGCAGCTTTAGTCCAGATACGCAGTATTTT
-,-,TRBV9,TRBJ2-2,CASSVGVTDTGELFF,TGTGCCAGCAGCGTAGGTGTCACCGACACCGGGGAGCTGTTTTTT
-,-,TRBV5-6,TRBJ1-6,CASEGGVDSPLHF,TGTGCCAGCGAGGGAGGGGTCGATTCACCCCTCCACTTT
-,-,TRBV9,TRBJ2-5,CASSVGQGGQETQYF,TGTGCCAGCAGCGTAGGACAGGGAGGGCAAGAGACCCAGTACTTC
TRBD1,-,TRBV28,TRBJ1-2,CASSSGQTARHYGYTF,TGTGCCAGCAGTTCGGGACAGACTGCCCGCCACTATGGCTACACCTTC
-,few,TRBV7-2,TRBJ1-2,CASSLASGGARGYTF,TGTGCCAGCAGCTTAGCGTCGGGGGGGGCTCGTGGCTACACCTTC
TRBD2,-,TRBV20-1,TRBJ2-7,CSASSPGLAGGFYEQYF,TGCAGTGCTAGTTCTCCGGGACTAGCGGGGGGGTTCTACGAGCAGTACTTC
TRBD2,-,TRBV28,TRBJ2-5,CASSLGLAGGPPGETQYF,TGTGCCAGCAGTTTGGGACTAGCGGGGGGCCCGCCGGGGGAGACCCAGTACTTC
-,-,TRBV7-3,TRBJ2-5,CASPFRGETQYF,TGTGCCAGCCCCTTCCGGGGGGAGACCCAGTACTTC
-,-,TRBV4-1,TRBJ1-5,CASSQSSTLSNQPQHF,TGCGCCAGCAGCCAATCCTCGACCCTTAGCAATCAGCCCCAGCATTTT
TRBD1,-,TRBV28,TRBJ1-1,CASSAHRGEGTEAFF,TGTGCCAGCAGTGCGCACAGGGGTGAGGGCACTGAAGCTTTCTTT
TRBD2,-,TRBV5-1,TRBJ2-5,CASSLSSGGPIETQYF,TGCGCCAGCAGCTTGTCGAGCGGGGGGCCCATAGAGACCCAGTACTTC
TRBD1,once,TRBV3-1/TRBV3-2,TRBJ2-7,CASSRFPPGTGNSYEQYF,TGTGCCAGCAGCCGATTCCCCCCCGGGACAGGTAATTCCTACGAGCAGTACTTC
-,-,TRBV5-4,TRBJ2-1,CASSLSPRGRKGEQFF,TGTGCCAGCAGCCTCTCACCCAGGGGAAGGAAGGGGGAGCAGTTCTTC
-,-,TRBV28,TRBJ1-2,CASTTPSGANYGYTF,TGTGCCAGCACCACCCCCAGCGGCGCTAACTATGGCTACACCTTC
-,-,TRBV3-1/TRBV3-2,TRBJ1-2,CASSQGGYGYTF,TGTGCCAGCAGCCAAGGAGGGTATGGCTACACCTTC
TRBD1,-,TRBV2,TRBJ1-2,CASSRDSSNYGYTF,TGTGCCAGCAGCCGGGACAGCAGTAACTATGGCTACACCTTC
TRBD1,-,TRBV6-1,TRBJ2-5,CASSEGQGGGETQYF,TGTGCCAGCAGTGAAGGACAGGGCGGCGGAGAGACCCAGTACTTC
-,-,TRBV4-3,TRBJ2-1,CASSQVYSGYTSSNEQFF,TGCGCCAGCAGCCAAGTGTATAGCGGCTACACAAGTTCCAATGAGCAGTTCTTC